This T cell receptor (beta chain) was sequenced during a study of OX40 agonist ivuxolimab in advanced cancers. The CDR3 spans 14 residues. Trimming cost V 6 bases and J 5 bases; bases outside gene matches: 10. From germline, CDR1 is SGHRS and CDR2 YFSETQ. Libraries were prepared by immunoSEQ multiplex PCR; TCRdb keeps only in-frame clonotypes and omits some of them. The profile covers 65,000 to 85,000 clones, with about 93% appearing a single time and about 13% taken by the ten largest. The J gene is TRBJ2-7, the V gene TRBV5-1; TRBD1 aligns across 8 bases. Sequenced here: CD4+ or CD8+ T cells sorted from blood, sampled in a trial of the OX40 agonist ivuxolimab. The clonotype originates from an adult with an advanced solid tumor such as melanoma, head and neck, liver or kidney cancer. The CDR3 loop reads CASKGGQGADEQYF. CDR3 bases: TGCGCCAGCAAAGGGGGGCAGGGGGCAGACGAGCAGTACTTC.